Listed below are T cell receptor beta chains from one sample, sequenced in a study of CD8 T cells in Susac syndrome. MiXCR, applied by TCRdb to the immunoSEQ multiplex PCR reads, yields one record per CDR3 protein. This table has around 130,000 distinct CDR3 sequences, under 95% appearing once. What was sequenced was CD8+ T cells from PBMCs. Source of these receptors: a human donor with multiple sclerosis. Each CDR3 is given with its conserved first and last residue. The order of the fields is clone size, D gene, J gene, V gene, CDR3 DNA, CDR3 protein. A D gene is named only where the DNA matches it firmly. Size is stated for part of the rows, as once, few or many counts, or as a class when the clone is expanded.

abundance: -; d_gene: -; j_gene: TRBJ2-7; v_gene: TRBV6-2/TRBV6-3; CDR3nt: TGTGCCAGCAGCCTGGGACACCTCTACGAGCAGTACTTC; CDR3aa: CASSLGHLYEQYF
abundance: -; d_gene: -; j_gene: TRBJ2-7; v_gene: TRBV28; CDR3nt: TGTGCCAGCAGCCCCGGGACGGCCCAATCTCAGTACTTC; CDR3aa: CASSPGTAQSQYF
abundance: -; d_gene: -; j_gene: TRBJ2-3; v_gene: TRBV2; CDR3nt: TGTGCCAGCAGTGAAGGGGCATCCCTTAGCACAGATACGCAGTATTTT; CDR3aa: CASSEGASLSTDTQYF
abundance: -; d_gene: TRBD1; j_gene: TRBJ2-7; v_gene: TRBV3-1; CDR3nt: TGTGCCAGCAGCGAAGGACAGGGGTACTACGAGCAGTACTTC; CDR3aa: CASSEGQGYYEQYF
abundance: -; d_gene: -; j_gene: TRBJ2-7; v_gene: TRBV7-9; CDR3nt: TGTGCCAGCAGCTTAGTCCCAGCGGAGAGCTACGTGCAGTACTTC; CDR3aa: CASSLVPAESYVQYF
abundance: -; d_gene: -; j_gene: TRBJ2-3; v_gene: TRBV12-3/TRBV12-4; CDR3nt: TGTGCCAGCAGTCCAACAGGGTATGCAGATACGCAGTATTTT; CDR3aa: CASSPTGYADTQYF
abundance: -; d_gene: TRBD2; j_gene: TRBJ2-5; v_gene: TRBV10-3; CDR3nt: TGTGCCATCAGCCGGGAGGGGCAAGAGACCCAGTACTTC; CDR3aa: CAISREGQETQYF
abundance: -; d_gene: TRBD2; j_gene: TRBJ2-1; v_gene: TRBV20-1; CDR3nt: TGCAGTGCTAGTCCTCCCCCGGGACTAGTGAAGTTCTTC; CDR3aa: CSASPPPGLVKFF
abundance: -; d_gene: TRBD2; j_gene: TRBJ2-3; v_gene: TRBV28; CDR3nt: TGTGCCAGCAACCGGGCGGGAGTAGCAGATACGCAGTATTTT; CDR3aa: CASNRAGVADTQYF
abundance: -; d_gene: TRBD2; j_gene: TRBJ2-7; v_gene: TRBV12-3/TRBV12-4; CDR3nt: TGTGCCAGCAGTGGGCCGGGACTAGCCTACGAGCAGTACTTC; CDR3aa: CASSGPGLAYEQYF
abundance: -; d_gene: TRBD2; j_gene: TRBJ2-3; v_gene: TRBV28; CDR3nt: TGTGCCGCTGACTCGGATTTACTAGCGGGAGAGCTAAGCACAGATACGCAGTATTTT; CDR3aa: CAADSDLLAGELSTDTQYF
abundance: few; d_gene: -; j_gene: TRBJ2-7; v_gene: TRBV6-2/TRBV6-3; CDR3nt: TGTGCCACTAGGGACCCGGCCACCTACGAGCAGTACTTC; CDR3aa: CATRDPATYEQYF
abundance: -; d_gene: TRBD1; j_gene: TRBJ2-7; v_gene: TRBV5-6; CDR3nt: TGTGCCAGCAGCTTCGGGACAGGAGTCTCCTACGAGCAGTACTTC; CDR3aa: CASSFGTGVSYEQYF
abundance: -; d_gene: TRBD2; j_gene: TRBJ2-7; v_gene: TRBV7-8; CDR3nt: TGTGCCAGCAGCTATGGGACTAGCGGAATCTACGAGCAGTACTTC; CDR3aa: CASSYGTSGIYEQYF
abundance: -; d_gene: -; j_gene: TRBJ1-1; v_gene: TRBV29-1; CDR3nt: TGCAGCGTTCCCCCGGGGGGAGGGGACACTGAAGCTTTCTTT; CDR3aa: CSVPPGGGDTEAFF
abundance: -; d_gene: TRBD1; j_gene: TRBJ2-2; v_gene: TRBV13; CDR3nt: TGTGCCAGCAGCCCCCCCGGGACAGGATTTACCGGGGAGCTGTTTTTT; CDR3aa: CASSPPGTGFTGELFF
abundance: -; d_gene: -; j_gene: TRBJ2-2; v_gene: TRBV27; CDR3nt: TGTGCCAGCAGTTTATCGGCCGCCCGGGGTTCCGGGGAGCTGTTTTTT; CDR3aa: CASSLSAARGSGELFF
abundance: -; d_gene: -; j_gene: TRBJ2-1; v_gene: TRBV7-9; CDR3nt: TGTGCCAGCAGCTTGTCCGCTGGGTTCCACAATGAGCAGTTCTTC; CDR3aa: CASSLSAGFHNEQFF
abundance: once; d_gene: TRBD2; j_gene: TRBJ2-7; v_gene: TRBV19; CDR3nt: TGTGCCAGTAGTATAGGCGGGGGGGGTCATGAGAACGAGCAGTACTTC; CDR3aa: CASSIGGGGHENEQYF
abundance: once; d_gene: -; j_gene: TRBJ2-5; v_gene: TRBV13; CDR3nt: TGTGCCAGCAGCTTAAGGGGGCGGGATGAGGAGACCCAGTACTTC; CDR3aa: CASSLRGRDEETQYF
abundance: -; d_gene: -; j_gene: TRBJ1-2; v_gene: TRBV30; CDR3nt: TGTGCCTGGATTAGGGGGTTTGAAGGGGGCTACACCTTC; CDR3aa: CAWIRGFEGGYTF
abundance: -; d_gene: -; j_gene: TRBJ2-1; v_gene: TRBV7-9; CDR3nt: TGTGCCTGGGGCCATGAGCAGTTCTTC; CDR3aa: CAWGHEQFF
abundance: once; d_gene: -; j_gene: TRBJ2-2; v_gene: TRBV5-1; CDR3nt: TGCGCCTGCGATTCGGAGGCCGGGGAGCTGTTTTTT; CDR3aa: CACDSEAGELFF
abundance: -; d_gene: -; j_gene: TRBJ2-1; v_gene: TRBV19; CDR3nt: TGTGCCAGTAGGCCGGATTCAAGCTCCTACAATGAGCAGTTCTTC; CDR3aa: CASRPDSSSYNEQFF
abundance: -; d_gene: -; j_gene: TRBJ2-6; v_gene: TRBV24-1; CDR3nt: TGTGCCACCAGTGATTTAAGGGACTCCTCGGGGGCCAACGTCCTGACTTTC; CDR3aa: CATSDLRDSSGANVLTF
abundance: -; d_gene: -; j_gene: TRBJ2-1; v_gene: TRBV11-2; CDR3nt: TGTGCCAGCAGCTTTCAGGGTTGGAGTACCTACAATGAGCAGTTCTTC; CDR3aa: CASSFQGWSTYNEQFF
abundance: -; d_gene: -; j_gene: TRBJ2-5; v_gene: TRBV27; CDR3nt: TGTGCCAGCAGTACAGGAAAGACAGAGACCCAGTACTTC; CDR3aa: CASSTGKTETQYF
abundance: -; d_gene: TRBD1; j_gene: TRBJ2-1; v_gene: TRBV19; CDR3nt: TGTGCCAGTAGTGTGGACAGGGGGACCTACAATGAGCAGTTCTTC; CDR3aa: CASSVDRGTYNEQFF
abundance: -; d_gene: -; j_gene: TRBJ2-7; v_gene: TRBV29-1; CDR3nt: TGCAGGTGGGGCGAGCAGTACTTC; CDR3aa: CRWGEQYF
abundance: -; d_gene: -; j_gene: TRBJ1-3; v_gene: TRBV4-1; CDR3nt: TGCGCCAGCAGCCAAGAGGGCAGGGTTGGAAACACCATATATTTT; CDR3aa: CASSQEGRVGNTIYF
abundance: -; d_gene: TRBD2; j_gene: TRBJ2-1; v_gene: TRBV2; CDR3nt: TGTGCCAGCAGAGAGAGCGGGAGGGCAACCTACAATGAGCAGTTCTTC; CDR3aa: CASRESGRATYNEQFF
abundance: -; d_gene: -; j_gene: TRBJ2-7; v_gene: TRBV12-3/TRBV12-4; CDR3nt: TGTGCCAGCAGTTTAGGCAGGCCGGGGTACGAGCAGTACTTC; CDR3aa: CASSLGRPGYEQYF
abundance: -; d_gene: TRBD1; j_gene: TRBJ2-7; v_gene: TRBV19; CDR3nt: TGTGCCACCGCGCCCGGGACAGGATACGAGCAGTACTTC; CDR3aa: CATAPGTGYEQYF
abundance: -; d_gene: TRBD1; j_gene: TRBJ1-5; v_gene: TRBV7-6; CDR3nt: TGTGCCAGCAGCCCTGGGAGGGGGCGCAATCAGCCCCAGCATTTT; CDR3aa: CASSPGRGRNQPQHF
abundance: -; d_gene: -; j_gene: TRBJ1-2; v_gene: TRBV10-3; CDR3nt: TGTGCCATCAGTGAGTTATCGGTAAACTATGGCTACACCTTC; CDR3aa: CAISELSVNYGYTF
abundance: -; d_gene: -; j_gene: TRBJ2-3; v_gene: TRBV30; CDR3nt: TGTGCCTGGACCGGCGCGGCAGATACGCAGTATTTT; CDR3aa: CAWTGAADTQYF
abundance: -; d_gene: -; j_gene: TRBJ2-1; v_gene: TRBV6-6; CDR3nt: TGTGCCAGCAGTCACGGGACTTCCTACAATGAGCAGTTCTTC; CDR3aa: CASSHGTSYNEQFF
abundance: -; d_gene: -; j_gene: TRBJ1-2; v_gene: TRBV18; CDR3nt: TGTGCCAGCTGGAGTGGGGAGAGCTGGTATGGCTACACCTTC; CDR3aa: CASWSGESWYGYTF
abundance: -; d_gene: -; j_gene: TRBJ2-1; v_gene: TRBV28; CDR3nt: TGTGCCAGCAGTTTTGGAAAGATTGAGCAGTTCTTC; CDR3aa: CASSFGKIEQFF
abundance: -; d_gene: -; j_gene: TRBJ2-7; v_gene: TRBV3-1; CDR3nt: TGTGCCAGCAGCCACGCAACCCCGGACACCGAGCAGTACTTC; CDR3aa: CASSHATPDTEQYF
abundance: -; d_gene: -; j_gene: TRBJ2-2; v_gene: TRBV4-3; CDR3nt: TGCGCCAGGAGCCGGTCCGGGCCCCGGGGAGCCGGGGAGCTGTTTTTT; CDR3aa: CARSRSGPRGAGELFF
abundance: -; d_gene: TRBD2; j_gene: TRBJ2-2; v_gene: TRBV3-1; CDR3nt: TGTGCCAGCAGCCAAGTTCCTAGCGGGAGTTCCGGCACCGGGGAGCTGTTTTTT; CDR3aa: CASSQVPSGSSGTGELFF
abundance: -; d_gene: -; j_gene: TRBJ1-2; v_gene: TRBV7-9; CDR3nt: TGTGCCAGCAGCCAAGAAGCAAAAGGGGGCTACACCTTC; CDR3aa: CASSQEAKGGYTF
abundance: -; d_gene: -; j_gene: TRBJ2-5; v_gene: TRBV7-6; CDR3nt: TGTGCCAGCAGCTTAGAGGGCAGTGCGTGGACCCAGTACTTC; CDR3aa: CASSLEGSAWTQYF
abundance: -; d_gene: TRBD1; j_gene: TRBJ1-1; v_gene: TRBV5-1; CDR3nt: TGCGCCAGCAGCTGGGACAGGGACACTGAAGCTTTCTTT; CDR3aa: CASSWDRDTEAFF
abundance: -; d_gene: -; j_gene: TRBJ1-1; v_gene: TRBV5-1; CDR3nt: TGCGCCAGCAGGATTGGTCGAAGCTCGAACACTGAAGCTTTCTTT; CDR3aa: CASRIGRSSNTEAFF
abundance: -; d_gene: -; j_gene: TRBJ1-2; v_gene: TRBV6-1; CDR3nt: TGTGCCAGCAGTCTCGTCCTCACTGACAGCCCCAACTATGGCTACACCTTC; CDR3aa: CASSLVLTDSPNYGYTF
abundance: once; d_gene: -; j_gene: TRBJ2-7; v_gene: TRBV28; CDR3nt: TGTGCCACCTCCGACAGGTCCCTGGACGAGCAGTACTTC; CDR3aa: CATSDRSLDEQYF
abundance: -; d_gene: -; j_gene: TRBJ1-4; v_gene: TRBV7-4; CDR3nt: TGTGCCAGCAGCTTAGACGGAACTAATGAAAAACTGTTTTTT; CDR3aa: CASSLDGTNEKLFF
abundance: -; d_gene: -; j_gene: TRBJ2-1; v_gene: TRBV29-1; CDR3nt: TGCAGCGTTGAACTTAGCGGAATTTACAATGAGCAGTTCTTC; CDR3aa: CSVELSGIYNEQFF
abundance: -; d_gene: -; j_gene: TRBJ1-2; v_gene: TRBV29-1; CDR3nt: TGCAGCGTTGTTGATGAGGGGACTAACTATGGCTACACCTTC; CDR3aa: CSVVDEGTNYGYTF
abundance: once; d_gene: -; j_gene: TRBJ1-5; v_gene: TRBV27; CDR3nt: TGTGCCAGCAGTTTATCCACCCCGGATCAGCCCCAGCATTTT; CDR3aa: CASSLSTPDQPQHF
abundance: -; d_gene: -; j_gene: TRBJ2-4; v_gene: TRBV28; CDR3nt: TGTGCCAGCAGTCCCTTTCCCGACGGCTACCTAGATCACATTCAGTACTTC; CDR3aa: CASSPFPDGYLDHIQYF
abundance: -; d_gene: -; j_gene: TRBJ2-2; v_gene: TRBV3-1; CDR3nt: TGTGCCAGCAGCCCCAAGGGCCTGTCGGGAACCGGGGAGCTGTTTTTT; CDR3aa: CASSPKGLSGTGELFF
abundance: -; d_gene: -; j_gene: TRBJ2-1; v_gene: TRBV29-1; CDR3nt: TGCAGCGTTGGTGGGTACCTAGACTACAATGAGCAGTTCTTC; CDR3aa: CSVGGYLDYNEQFF
abundance: -; d_gene: -; j_gene: TRBJ1-3; v_gene: TRBV27; CDR3nt: TGTGCCAGCAGTCCCGATCTTACCTCTGGAAACACCATATATTTT; CDR3aa: CASSPDLTSGNTIYF
abundance: once; d_gene: TRBD1; j_gene: TRBJ1-1; v_gene: TRBV29-1; CDR3nt: TGCAGCGTTGTAGGGGGCGCCGCTATTTTCTTT; CDR3aa: CSVVGGAAIFF
abundance: -; d_gene: -; j_gene: TRBJ2-1; v_gene: TRBV20-1; CDR3nt: TGCAGTGCTAGAGATTTCGCGGGCAATACGCTTTCCTACAATGAGCAGTTCTTC; CDR3aa: CSARDFAGNTLSYNEQFF
abundance: -; d_gene: -; j_gene: TRBJ2-7; v_gene: TRBV7-8; CDR3nt: TGTGCCAGCGGTCCCTGGGTGTCCGCCTCCTACGAGCAGTACTTC; CDR3aa: CASGPWVSASYEQYF
abundance: few; d_gene: -; j_gene: TRBJ2-3; v_gene: TRBV6-5; CDR3nt: TGTGCCAGCAGTTACGGTGGGAGCACAGATACGCAGTATTTT; CDR3aa: CASSYGGSTDTQYF